The present TCR beta chain was sequenced within a study of blood T cells in healthy people across ages. Findings and caveats of the study: Age advanced and TCR beta diversity per million T cells fell, roughly linearly.

This clonotype was seen only a few times. Its antigen is as yet unknown. Trimming removed 1 base from V and 4 bases from J; junction bases left unmatched: 4. CDR3 length: 14 amino acids. CDR1 is DFQATT and CDR2 is SNEGSKA in the germline V gene (reference sequence). It was with a sample-barcoded 5' primer and a J-beta primer mix that a second PCR of roughly 6 to 12 cycles was run. TCRdb re-analysed the 5' RACE reads in MiXCR, keeping a single row per CDR3 protein. The data show about 1.6 million distinct CDR3 sequences, roughly a third seen once. In each sample, at least 6 million PBMCs were isolated. The amount of total RNA extracted per sample was at least 5.5 micrograms.

The TCR comes from a woman in her twenties or thirties in good health. The sample comprised blood. This chain links TRBV20-1 with TRBJ2-7, with 10 bases lining up with TRBD2. This chain's CDR3 is CSARALAGEYEQYF. For the CDR3, the DNA is TGCAGTGCTAGAGCTCTAGCGGGAGAGTACGAGCAGTACTTC.